The T cell receptor (beta chain) under discussion was sequenced for a study of tumor-infiltrating lymphocytes in oesophageal squamous cell carcinoma. TCRdb independently ran MiXCR on the PCR reads; one entry per CDR3 protein. The repertoire holds 10,000 to 15,000 distinct CDR3 sequences, with 56% as singletons. This CDR3 is built from 15 residues. Germline CDR1 is SGHAT and CDR2 is FQNNGV. Material: esophageal tumor tissue. The sequence was collected from a female donor with esophageal squamous cell carcinoma. This chain links TRBV11-2 with TRBJ2-4; no clear D. The J call may be wrong; the DNA end is better matched by TRBJ2-7. CDR3 nucleotides: TGTGCCAGCAGCTTAGATGCGGTCAGCTCCTACGAGCAGTACTTC. This encodes CASSLDAVSSYEQYF.